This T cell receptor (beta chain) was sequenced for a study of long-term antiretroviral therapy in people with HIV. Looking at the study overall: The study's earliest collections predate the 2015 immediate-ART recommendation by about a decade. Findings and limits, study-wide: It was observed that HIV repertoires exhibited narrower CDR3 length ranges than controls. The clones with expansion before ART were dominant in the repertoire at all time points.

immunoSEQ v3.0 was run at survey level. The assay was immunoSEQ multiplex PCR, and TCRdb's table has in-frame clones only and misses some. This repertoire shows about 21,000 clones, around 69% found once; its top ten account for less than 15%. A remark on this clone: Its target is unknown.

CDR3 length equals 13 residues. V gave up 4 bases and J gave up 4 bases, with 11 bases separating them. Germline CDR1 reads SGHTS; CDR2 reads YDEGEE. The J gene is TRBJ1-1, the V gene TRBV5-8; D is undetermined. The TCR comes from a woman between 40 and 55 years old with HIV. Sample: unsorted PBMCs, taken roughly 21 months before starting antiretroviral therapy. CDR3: CASSPTRFTEAFF. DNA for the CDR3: TGTGCCAGCAGCCCCACTAGGTTCACTGAAGCTTTCTTT.